This TCR beta chain derives from a study of blood T cell repertoires in COVID-19. Study-level information: In each case, the material was cDNA or gDNA derived from T cells, B-cell-depleted T cells, or PBMCs.

In the original analysis: By means of reference gene primer amplification, nucleated cell counts were estimated. The data were produced by immunoSEQ multiplex PCR, yet TCRdb's version contains in-frame clones alone and is incomplete. That table furnishes V, J and clone size, whereas the DNA furnished D and trimming. The table shows about 54,000 clones, with approximately 89% occurring only once. The sequencing input was peripheral blood. This receptor was taken from a human donor in a cohort sampled during active COVID-19.

The CDR3 nucleotides are TGTGCCAGCAGCCAAGGACGATTGGGCAGTTCCTACGAGCAGTACTTC. It translates to CASSQGRLGSSYEQYF. This rearrangement joins TRBV3-1 (or the pseudogene TRBV3-2) to TRBJ2-7; no definite D call. Germline CDR1 and CDR2: LGHDT and YNNKEL (reference sequence). CDR3 length: 16 residues. V lost 1 base, J lost 1 base, and 14 bases lay in between.